This T cell receptor beta chain emerged from a study of blood T cell repertoires in COVID-19. Study-level background: Samples came from the United States, Italy and Spain, spanning acute and convalescent COVID-19. From T cells, B-cell-depleted T cells, or PBMCs came the material, which was cDNA or gDNA.

TCRdb's table, derived via immunoSEQ multiplex PCR, lists solely in-frame clones and lacks some. The sample lists around 260,000 clones, over 75% occurring once. One Seattle source followed patients from active infection through their disease course. Source material: peripheral blood. This TCR was sampled from a woman in her 70s with COVID-19, enrolled during active disease.

The CDR3 DNA sequence: TGTGCCAGCAGCGCGACGACAGGGGTTCTCCTTTCACCCCTCCACTTT. Residues: CASSATTGVLLSPLHF. The chain employs TRBV9 and TRBJ1-6; TRBD1 matches at 8 bases. The CDR3 is 16 residues long. V lost 3 bases to trimming and J lost 9 bases; unmatched junction nucleotides: 11. In germline, CDR1 is SGDLS, CDR2 YYNGEE.